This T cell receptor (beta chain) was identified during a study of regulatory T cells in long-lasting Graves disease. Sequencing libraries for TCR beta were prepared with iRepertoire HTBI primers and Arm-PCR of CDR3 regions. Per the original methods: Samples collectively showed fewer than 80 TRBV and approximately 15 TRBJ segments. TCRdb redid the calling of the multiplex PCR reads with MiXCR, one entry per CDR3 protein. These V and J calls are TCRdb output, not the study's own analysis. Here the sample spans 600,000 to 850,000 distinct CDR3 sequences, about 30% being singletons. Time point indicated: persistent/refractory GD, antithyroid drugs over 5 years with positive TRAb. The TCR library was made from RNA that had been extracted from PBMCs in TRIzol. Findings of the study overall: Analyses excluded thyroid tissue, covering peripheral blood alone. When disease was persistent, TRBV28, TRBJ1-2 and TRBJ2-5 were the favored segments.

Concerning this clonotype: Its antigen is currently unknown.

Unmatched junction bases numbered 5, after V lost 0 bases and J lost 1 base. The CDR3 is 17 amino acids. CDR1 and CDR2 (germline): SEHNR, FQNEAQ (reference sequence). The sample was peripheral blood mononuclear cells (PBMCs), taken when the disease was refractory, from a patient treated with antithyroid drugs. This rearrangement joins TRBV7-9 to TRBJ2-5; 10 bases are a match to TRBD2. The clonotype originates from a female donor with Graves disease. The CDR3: CASSLAPRTSGQETQYF. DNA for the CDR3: TGTGCCAGCAGCTTAGCCCCTCGGACTAGCGGCCAAGAGACCCAGTACTTC.